The table lists the clone carrying this T cell receptor (beta chain) with a few counts. Antigen unknown. These data originate in a study of beta chain features in type 1 diabetes. Study-level results: TCRB repertoires of naive, central memory and Treg cells appeared more similar among patients than among healthy donors. Among patients with Type 1 diabetes, TCRB CDR3s were moderately but significantly shorter in every one of the four CD4+ subsets.

Sequencing targeted expressed TCRB transcripts, as all isolated RNA had been reverse transcribed. Produced via immunoSEQ multiplex PCR; TCRdb's table is partial and in-frame only. Among some 360,000 clones, 9.6% were seen once, and the ten largest hold about 0.6%. V lost 8 bases and J 2 bases, leaving 13 bases between the germline ends. The CDR3 consists of 13 residues. In germline, CDR1 is MDHEN, CDR2 SYDVKM. The sequence was collected from a man aged 25-40 years with type 1 diabetes. The specimen was central memory CD4+ T cells from blood. This rearrangement joins TRBV28 to TRBJ2-7; tentatively, D is TRBD1 or TRBD2 (5 bases each). This CDR3 reads CASGPGPPYEQYF. The CDR3 DNA sequence: TGTGCCAGCGGCCCGGGGCCCCCCTACGAGCAGTACTTC.